Listed below are T cell receptor beta chains from one sample, sequenced in a study of blood T cell repertoires in COVID-19. The repertoire was sequenced with immunoSEQ multiplex PCR; TCRdb's copy has only in-frame clones and lacks some. The sample contains approximately 100,000 clones, 85% of which appear only once. Sequencing was performed on peripheral blood. The receptors shown here come from a human donor in a cohort sampled during active COVID-19. Both conserved end residues are part of each CDR3. D genes are given only for firm matches. Clone size, where shown, is once, few, many, or a class for clones that have expanded.

clone_size: .
j_call: TRBJ2-2
d_call: TRBD2
v_call: TRBV4-2
cdr3_nt: TGTGCCAGCAGCCAAGAAGGAGCGGGAGACCCCGGGGAGCTGTTTTTT
cdr3_aa: CASSQEGAGDPGELFF

clone_size: .
j_call: TRBJ2-5
d_call: .
v_call: TRBV7-3
cdr3_nt: TGTGCCAGCAGCAGACAAAACCAAGAGACCCAGTACTTC
cdr3_aa: CASSRQNQETQYF

clone_size: .
j_call: TRBJ2-1
d_call: .
v_call: TRBV4-3
cdr3_nt: TGCGCCAGCAGCCAAGTCCCCCCGGATGGAAACGGGAACAATGAGCAGTTCTTC
cdr3_aa: CASSQVPPDGNGNNEQFF

clone_size: .
j_call: TRBJ2-3
d_call: .
v_call: TRBV20-1
cdr3_nt: TGCAGTGCTAGTGGCAGGTCCACAGATACGCAGTATTTT
cdr3_aa: CSASGRSTDTQYF

clone_size: .
j_call: TRBJ2-3
d_call: .
v_call: TRBV5-1
cdr3_nt: TGCGCCAGCAGCTCGACTAGCACAGATACGCAGTATTTT
cdr3_aa: CASSSTSTDTQYF

clone_size: .
j_call: TRBJ2-1
d_call: TRBD2
v_call: TRBV9
cdr3_nt: TGTGCCAGCAGCGGCGGGACTAGCGGAAATGAGCAGTTCTTC
cdr3_aa: CASSGGTSGNEQFF

clone_size: .
j_call: TRBJ2-3
d_call: TRBD1
v_call: TRBV9
cdr3_nt: TGTGCCAGCAGCAAGACCGGGACAGGGTACACAGATACGCAGTATTTT
cdr3_aa: CASSKTGTGYTDTQYF

clone_size: .
j_call: TRBJ1-5
d_call: TRBD1
v_call: TRBV24-1
cdr3_nt: TGTGCCACCATGGGACAGGGGTACAATCAGCCCCAGCATTTT
cdr3_aa: CATMGQGYNQPQHF

clone_size: few
j_call: TRBJ2-3
d_call: TRBD2
v_call: TRBV7-9
cdr3_nt: TGTGCCAGCAGCCTTCTTTTGGCTAGCGGGGTCCCAGATACGCAGTATTTT
cdr3_aa: CASSLLLASGVPDTQYF

clone_size: .
j_call: TRBJ1-1
d_call: .
v_call: TRBV9
cdr3_nt: TGTGCCAGCAGCGACACTAGCGGGGCAGCTTTCTTT
cdr3_aa: CASSDTSGAAFF

clone_size: .
j_call: TRBJ2-1
d_call: TRBD2
v_call: TRBV25-1
cdr3_nt: TGTGCCAGCAGTGAAATGAACCGGGAGGGCCTGGACCAGTTCTTC
cdr3_aa: CASSEMNREGLDQFF

clone_size: .
j_call: TRBJ2-5
d_call: .
v_call: TRBV7-8
cdr3_nt: TGTGCCAGCAGATCTGACACATTACCACAAGAGACCCAGTACTTC
cdr3_aa: CASRSDTLPQETQYF

clone_size: .
j_call: TRBJ2-3
d_call: TRBD2
v_call: TRBV20-1
cdr3_nt: TGCAGTGCTAGTGGGACTAGCGGGAGGTCTGCAGATACGCAGTATTTT
cdr3_aa: CSASGTSGRSADTQYF

clone_size: .
j_call: TRBJ1-2
d_call: .
v_call: TRBV30
cdr3_nt: TGTGCCTGGAGTATAATCAGGGGTCTTGGCTACACCTTC
cdr3_aa: CAWSIIRGLGYTF

clone_size: once
j_call: TRBJ2-1
d_call: TRBD2
v_call: TRBV19
cdr3_nt: TGTGCCAGTGCCCTACTAGCGGGAGTAAACAATGAGCAGTTCTTC
cdr3_aa: CASALLAGVNNEQFF

clone_size: .
j_call: TRBJ2-1
d_call: .
v_call: TRBV5-1
cdr3_nt: TGCGCCAGCAGCCCCCTCTATGGTGGTGAGCAGTTCTTC
cdr3_aa: CASSPLYGGEQFF

clone_size: .
j_call: TRBJ2-7
d_call: TRBD2
v_call: TRBV19
cdr3_nt: TGTGCCAGTAGCATTAGCGGGAGGGCCTACGAGCAGTACTTC
cdr3_aa: CASSISGRAYEQYF

clone_size: .
j_call: TRBJ2-5
d_call: TRBD2
v_call: TRBV7-2
cdr3_nt: TGTGCCAGCAGCTTAGCGGGGCTAGCGGGAGAGACCCAGTACTTC
cdr3_aa: CASSLAGLAGETQYF

clone_size: few
j_call: TRBJ2-7
d_call: TRBD2
v_call: TRBV27
cdr3_nt: TGTGCCAGCAGTGCTAGCGGGACCTACGAGCAGTACTTC
cdr3_aa: CASSASGTYEQYF

clone_size: .
j_call: TRBJ2-1
d_call: .
v_call: TRBV5-1
cdr3_nt: TGCGCCAGCAGCTTGGGCGGGCTCTCCTACAATGAGCAGTTCTTC
cdr3_aa: CASSLGGLSYNEQFF

clone_size: .
j_call: TRBJ2-3
d_call: TRBD2
v_call: TRBV14
cdr3_nt: TGTGCCAGCAGCCAAGATATCCCGGGACTAGCGGGTTTTACGCAGTATTTT
cdr3_aa: CASSQDIPGLAGFTQYF

clone_size: .
j_call: TRBJ2-3
d_call: TRBD1
v_call: TRBV6-2/TRBV6-3
cdr3_nt: TGTGCCAGCAGTTACTCCCGGGACAGTGGTAGGGATACGCAGTATTTT
cdr3_aa: CASSYSRDSGRDTQYF

clone_size: .
j_call: TRBJ2-7
d_call: TRBD2
v_call: TRBV3-1/TRBV3-2
cdr3_nt: TGTGCCAGCAGCCAAGCTTTAGCGGGGAGCGAGCAGTACTTC
cdr3_aa: CASSQALAGSEQYF

clone_size: once
j_call: TRBJ2-5
d_call: .
v_call: TRBV24-1
cdr3_nt: TGTGCCACCAGTGACCCCCCTCGCCAGGGTGGAGAGACCCAGTACTTC
cdr3_aa: CATSDPPRQGGETQYF

clone_size: .
j_call: TRBJ1-2
d_call: TRBD1
v_call: TRBV20-1
cdr3_nt: TGCAGTGCTAGTGCCGGGACAGGGCTACCTAACTATGGCTACACCTTC
cdr3_aa: CSASAGTGLPNYGYTF

clone_size: .
j_call: TRBJ1-1
d_call: TRBD1
v_call: TRBV15
cdr3_nt: TGTGCCACCAGCAGTGGGGGGACAGGGACTGAAGCTTTCTTT
cdr3_aa: CATSSGGTGTEAFF

clone_size: once
j_call: TRBJ2-7
d_call: TRBD2
v_call: TRBV2
cdr3_nt: TGTGCCATCGGGGGACTAGCGGGAGACTACGAGCAGTACTTC
cdr3_aa: CAIGGLAGDYEQYF

clone_size: .
j_call: TRBJ2-2
d_call: TRBD2
v_call: TRBV5-1
cdr3_nt: TGCGCCAGCAGCTTGTTCGCACTAGCGGGATCGAACACCGGGGAGCTGTTTTTT
cdr3_aa: CASSLFALAGSNTGELFF

clone_size: .
j_call: TRBJ2-7
d_call: .
v_call: TRBV5-1
cdr3_nt: TGCGCCAGCAGCGGAGTGGGGCAAGCCTACGAGCAGTACTTC
cdr3_aa: CASSGVGQAYEQYF

clone_size: .
j_call: TRBJ1-1
d_call: TRBD1
v_call: TRBV6-4
cdr3_nt: TGTGCCAGCAGTGACGTGCCAGGGGGATACACTGAAGCTTTCTTT
cdr3_aa: CASSDVPGGYTEAFF

clone_size: .
j_call: TRBJ2-1
d_call: .
v_call: TRBV3-1/TRBV3-2
cdr3_nt: TGTGCCAGCAGGGCTAGGAATGAGCAGTTCTTC
cdr3_aa: CASRARNEQFF

clone_size: .
j_call: TRBJ2-7
d_call: TRBD2
v_call: TRBV20-1
cdr3_nt: TGCAGTGCTACGTTAGCGGGGGAGCAGTACTTC
cdr3_aa: CSATLAGEQYF

clone_size: .
j_call: TRBJ2-3
d_call: TRBD1
v_call: TRBV11-2
cdr3_nt: TGTGCCAGCAGCTTAACCGGGACAGGTTCCGTTAACACAGATACGCAGTATTTT
cdr3_aa: CASSLTGTGSVNTDTQYF

clone_size: once
j_call: TRBJ2-7
d_call: TRBD2
v_call: TRBV30
cdr3_nt: TGTGCCTGGAGTCTAAGGAGACTAGCTTCTAACTCCTACGAGCAGTACTTC
cdr3_aa: CAWSLRRLASNSYEQYF